This TCR beta chain comes out of a study of identical twins. TCRdb called the 5' RACE reads again in MiXCR, with one record for every CDR3 protein. The data show about 460,000 distinct CDR3 sequences, with more than 13% seen just once and about 0.52% held by the top ten. Per the germline V gene, CDR1 is LNHDA and CDR2 is SQIVND (reference sequence). V was cut by 2 bases and J by 9 bases, with 11 bases left in between. This CDR3 is built from 13 residues. This sample also belongs to another study, concerning yellow fever vaccine responses in identical twins.

The chain links TRBV19 to TRBJ2-1; D unresolved. Sequencing used CD4+ T cells sorted from blood. This clonotype was obtained from a woman aged 18-29 years in good health. The CDR3 protein is CASSILDSGEQFF. The CDR3 DNA reads TGTGCCAGTAGTATATTGGATTCGGGTGAGCAGTTCTTC.